Following are 20 T cell receptor beta chains from one sample sequenced in a study of Graves' ophthalmopathy and Graves' hyperthyroidism. RNA transcripts were the source from which TCR beta CDR3 regions were amplified. First-round RT-PCR employed HTBI primers, with a second-round multiplex PCR after it. TCRdb used MiXCR to reprocess the multiplex PCR reads, holding one entry per CDR3 protein. In the table there are over a million distinct CDR3 sequences, about 38% of which are singletons. Material: peripheral blood or thyroid tissue (not recorded which). These receptors were obtained from an adult man with Graves' hyperthyroidism.

This sequence joins TRBV7-8 and TRBJ2-7, with D perhaps given as TRBD1 or TRBD2 (5 bases each). Germline V gene sequence: CDR1 SGHVS, CDR2 FQNEAQ. V was trimmed by 6 bases and J by 1 base, leaving 13 bases between them. The CDR3 is 14 residues long. CDR3 sequence reads: CASRRGRASYEQYF. The CDR3, as DNA: TGTGCCAGCAGGAGGGGCAGGGCTTCCTACGAGCAGTACTTC.

The table lists this clonotype with many counts. This CDR3 reads CASSLAGVSEQYF. CDR3 DNA: TGTGCCAGCAGTCTAGCGGGAGTAAGTGAGCAGTACTTC. The V gene is TRBV7-2, the J gene TRBJ2-7; 10 nucleotides line up with TRBD2. Germline values: CDR1 SGHTA, CDR2 FQGNSA. V was clipped by 6 bases and J by 7 bases; unmatched bases: 6. The CDR3 consists of 13 residues.

The CDR3 DNA reads TGCAGTGCTAGAGGTAGTCTGGGGGGGAAGCAGTACTTC. Protein product: CSARGSLGGKQYF. The chain uses TRBV20-1 and TRBJ2-7; 7 bases are a match to TRBD2. The junction had 8 bases not matched to a gene; V was cut back by 1 base and J by 8 bases. Germline CDR1 reads DFQATT; CDR2 reads SNEGSKA (reference sequence). There are 13 residues in the CDR3.

This clonotype has just one count. At one end the junction does not follow the germline gene, possibly because of a read error. V is TRBV25-1 and J is TRBJ2-5; TRBD1 is a possible D gene (5 bases). The germline V gene encodes CDR1 MGHDK and CDR2 SYGVNS. CDR3 size: 15 residues. CDR3: CASSQGRQGWETQYF. CDR3 coding DNA: TGCGCCAGCAGCCAAGGCCGGCAGGGTTGGGAGACCCAGTACTTC.

The V and J genes are TRBV30 and TRBJ1-5, with 9 bases lining up with TRBD1. Germline assignment: CDR1 GTSNPN and CDR2 SVGIG (reference sequence). The CDR3 sequence is 15 residues long. Trimming took 2 bases from V and 4 from J; bases not matched to a gene: 6. The CDR3 nucleotides are TGTGCCTGGAGTTCGGGGACAGGGAGGAATCAGCCCCAGCATTTT. It encodes CAWSSGTGRNQPQHF. Filled out from reference TRBV30 and TRBJ1-5, the complete variable domain reads SQTIHQWPATLVQPVGSPLSLECTVEGTSNPNLYWYRQAAGRGLQLLFYSVGIGQISSEVPQNLSASRPQDRQFILSSKKLLLSDSGFYLCAWSSGTGRNQPQHFGDGTRLSIL.

The chain has TRBV5-6 and TRBJ1-6; D is undetermined. V gave up 0 bases and J gave up 5 bases, with 18 bases separating them. The CDR3 covers 18 residues. From germline, CDR1 is SGHDT and CDR2 YYEEEE. CDR3 residues: CASSLGWYETANNSPLHF. DNA for the CDR3: TGTGCCAGCAGCTTGGGGTGGTACGAGACGGCGAATAATTCACCCCTCCACTTT. Complete variable domain (other parts from reference TRBV5-6 and TRBJ1-6): DAGVTQSPTHLIKTRGQQVTLRCSPKSGHDTVSWYQQALGQGPQFIFQYYEEEERQRGNFPDRFSGHQFPNYSSELNVNALLLGDSALYLCASSLGWYETANNSPLHFGNGTRLTVT.

At least ten counts were recorded for this clonotype. The J gene is TRBJ1-2, the V gene TRBV7-8; 7 bases match TRBD1. CDR1 is SGHVS and CDR2 is FQNEAQ in the germline V gene. The CDR3 covers 21 residues. V shed 4 bases and J 2 bases; nucleotides not matched to a gene: 25. CDR3 loop: CASSSIVNRVSRDRVNYGYTF. For the CDR3, the DNA is TGTGCCAGCAGCTCGATAGTAAACCGGGTTAGTCGTGACAGGGTGAACTATGGCTACACCTTC. Together with reference TRBV7-8 and TRBJ1-2, the CDR3 gives the full variable domain: GAGVSQSPRYKVAKRGQDVALRCDPISGHVSLFWYQQALGQGPEFLTYFQNEAQLDKSGLPSDRFFAERPEGSVSTLKIQRTQQEDSAVYLCASSSIVNRVSRDRVNYGYTFGSGTRLTVV.

The chain links TRBV6-5 to TRBJ2-2, with no clear D. The V gene lost 4 bases and the J gene lost 0 bases, with 9 bases spanning the gap. There are 15 residues in the CDR3. Germline CDR1 MNHEY, CDR2 SVGAGI. In nucleotides, the CDR3 is TGTGCCAGCAGTTCCTGGATATCGAACACCGGGGAGCTGTTTTTT. Translating it yields CASSSWISNTGELFF.

This clonotype was seen at least ten times. The chain couples TRBV6-2 or TRBV6-3 to TRBJ1-1; D is unclear. Looked up from germline, CDR1 is MNHEY and CDR2 is SVGEGT. The germline V and J ends were trimmed by 4 bases and 1 base, with 10 bases remaining between them. The CDR3 totals 14 residues. The CDR3 protein is CASSFPVGNTEAFF. The CDR3 DNA sequence: TGTGCCAGCAGTTTTCCCGTTGGGAACACTGAAGCTTTCTTT.

This clonotype has ten or more counts. The J gene is TRBJ1-5, the V gene TRBV12-3 or TRBV12-4, with D maybe TRBD1 (5 bases). The CDR3 has 14 amino acids. V gave up 5 bases and J gave up 4 bases, with 12 bases separating them. CDR3 sequence reads: CASSPGTPNQPQHF. The CDR3, as DNA: TGTGCCAGCAGTCCCGGGACCCCAAATCAGCCCCAGCATTTT.

The CDR3 region has the DNA TGTGCCAGCAGCTTGGGCGCGGGAGAATCCCTACAATGGTACTTC. This gives the protein CASSLGAGESLQWYF. This sequence joins TRBV11-2 and TRBJ2-7; 7 bases align to TRBD2. The J segment lost 12 bases and the V segment lost 3 bases, leaving 17 bases of the junction unmatched. Germline V gene sequence: CDR1 SGHAT, CDR2 FQNNGV. The CDR3 length is 15 residues.

The table lists this clonotype with many counts. The rearrangement links TRBV19 to TRBJ1-6, with 7 bases matching TRBD1. Germline CDR1 and CDR2: LNHDA and SQIVND (reference sequence). The CDR3 is made up of 14 amino acids. J was trimmed by 9 bases and V by 4 bases; bases with no gene match: 6. Written as DNA, the CDR3 is TGTGCCAGTAGTACTCGACAGGGAGGTTCACCCCTCCACTTT. Its translation: CASSTRQGGSPLHF.

This clonotype occurred many times. The chain has TRBV20-1 and TRBJ2-5, with D perhaps TRBD2 (5 bases). Trimming left V 5 bases short and J 3 bases short, with 13 bases between. Germline CDR1 DFQATT, CDR2 SNEGSKA (reference sequence). The CDR3 runs to 13 residues. The CDR3 protein is CSALPRGKETQYF. The CDR3 DNA sequence: TGCAGTGCTCTGCCCAGAGGGAAAGAGACCCAGTACTTC.

In the case of this clonotype: Mismatch with germline at one junction end may stem from a read error. The chain combines TRBV10-3 with TRBJ2-2; D not resolved. This CDR3 contains 15 residues. The germline gives CDR1 ENHRY, CDR2 SYGVKD. CDR3 region: CASSLSGGVTGELFF. DNA of the CDR3: TGTGCCAGCAGTCTTTCAGGTGGGGTCACCGGGGAGCTGTTTTTT.

This chain joins TRBV20-1 and TRBJ2-5, with 8 bases fitting TRBD1. The CDR3 is 15 residues long. V was pared by 2 bases and J by 2 bases, with 7 bases of the junction left unmatched. Germline CDR1 reads DFQATT; CDR2 reads SNEGSKA (reference sequence). CDR3 sequence reads: CSARNLRQGQETQYF. As DNA, the CDR3 is TGCAGTGCTAGAAATTTGAGACAGGGGCAAGAGACCCAGTACTTC.

This clonotype was observed once. The germline gene is not matched at one end of the junction; a read error may be the cause. V is TRBV29-1 and J is TRBJ2-6; D may be TRBD1 or TRBD2 (5 bases each). This CDR3 has 13 residues. CDR1 and CDR2 (germline): SQVTM, ANQGSEA. The CDR3 sequence: CSVEGPGGNVLTF. CDR3 DNA sequence: TGCAGCGTTGAGGGTCCTGGGGGCAACGTCCTGACTTTC.

This clonotype was seen ten or more times. As DNA, the CDR3 is TGCAGCGTTGGGAAGGGGGCGCGAGAAAAACTGTTTTTT. This sequence encodes CSVGKGAREKLFF. This chain links TRBV29-1 with TRBJ1-4; TRBD1 matches 7 bases. CDR1 SQVTM and CDR2 ANQGSEA come from the germline V gene. Losses at the gene ends were 4 bases for V and 8 bases for J; bases not matched to a gene: 7. The CDR3 totals 13 residues.

As concerns this clonotype: Possible read error: a much larger clone is one base away. V is TRBV10-3 and J is TRBJ2-5; the match to TRBD2 covers 8 bases. The CDR3 extends over 15 amino acids. V gave up 10 bases and J gave up 5 bases; unmatched junction bases: 15. CDR1 ENHRY and CDR2 SYGVKD come from the germline V gene. CDR3 residues: CASSAKAGAGETQYF. The CDR3 bases are TGTGCCAGCAGCGCCAAAGCGGGAGCCGGGGAGACCCAGTACTTC.

The rearrangement uses TRBV25-1 and TRBJ2-2; D is perhaps TRBD2 (5 bases). CDR1 and CDR2 (germline): MGHDK, SYGVNS. The CDR3 totals 16 residues. The germline V and J ends were trimmed by 8 bases and 6 bases, with 22 bases remaining between them. CDR3 in amino acids: CASSPLVRPVAGELFF. CDR3 bases: TGTGCCAGCTCACCACTAGTGCGCCCCGTGGCCGGGGAGCTGTTTTTT.

This clonotype has ten or more counts. The chain employs TRBV2 and TRBJ2-2, with a tentative D call TRBD1 (6 bases). V lost 2 bases to trimming and J lost 7 bases, with 11 bases between them. Germline CDR1 SNHLY, CDR2 FYNNEI. This CDR3 contains 14 residues. CDR3 in amino acids: CASSETGNGGELFF. CDR3 sequence (DNA): TGTGCCAGCAGTGAAACAGGGAATGGCGGGGAGCTGTTTTTT. The full variable domain, in which reference TRBV2 and TRBJ2-2 provide the parts outside the CDR3, is EPEVTQTPSHQVTQMGQEVILRCVPISNHLYFYWYRQILGQKVEFLVSFYNNEISEKSEIFDDQFSVERPDGSNFTLKIRSTKLEDSAMYFCASSETGNGGELFFGEGSRLTVL.